Listed below are T cell receptor beta chains from one sample, sequenced in a study of blood T cell repertoires in COVID-19. TCRdb's copy holds only in-frame clones and misses some; the assay was immunoSEQ multiplex PCR. The table records about 18,000 clones, approximately 88% of them present only once. The sample comprised peripheral blood. The receptors here all came from a human donor in a cohort sampled during active COVID-19. The donor label of this sample is uncertain. The CDR3 runs from the conserved cysteine through the conserved F or W. Each record gives: CDR3 length, J gene, clone size, V gene, D gene, CDR3 DNA, CDR3 protein. The D gene is left open where the match is weak. Size is omitted from some rows. Given values are once, few, many or a class for expanded clones.

16 | TRBJ1-1 | - | TRBV3-1/TRBV3-2 | - | TGTGCCAGCAGTTTCTCCCTCGGGGGGGGCGAGTCTGAAGCTTTCTTT | CASSFSLGGGESEAFF
13 | TRBJ1-5 | - | TRBV2 | - | TGTGCCAGCAGTGACAGGGAAGGTCAGCCCCAGCATTTT | CASSDREGQPQHF
15 | TRBJ2-1 | - | TRBV7-9 | - | TGTGCCAGCAGCGCCGGACCAGGGGTGCACAATGAGCAGTTCTTC | CASSAGPGVHNEQFF
15 | TRBJ1-1 | - | TRBV6-5 | TRBD1 | TGTGGCTCAAATGGGGGGACAGGGTGGGTAACTGAAGCTTTCTTT | CGSNGGTGWVTEAFF
13 | TRBJ1-1 | - | TRBV3-1/TRBV3-2 | - | TGTGCCAGCAGCCAACGCATCGGGGTCGGAGCTTTCTTT | CASSQRIGVGAFF
15 | TRBJ1-2 | - | TRBV18 | TRBD1 | TGTGCCAGCTCAGGCACCCGGGACAGGGAAGGTGGCTACACCTTC | CASSGTRDREGGYTF
14 | TRBJ2-1 | - | TRBV2 | - | TGTGCCAGCAGTGAAACCAGCTCCTACAATGAGCAGTTCTTC | CASSETSSYNEQFF
13 | TRBJ1-2 | - | TRBV5-6 | - | TGTGCCAGCAGCTTGGTATCCGTCTATGGCTACACCTTC | CASSLVSVYGYTF
14 | TRBJ1-6 | few | TRBV30 | TRBD1 | TGTGCCTACAGGGACAGGGGGCCCCATTCACCCCTCCACTTT | CAYRDRGPHSPLHF
13 | TRBJ2-3 | - | TRBV6-5 | - | TGTGCCAGCAGGCTGACAGTTTCAGATACGCAGTATTTT | CASRLTVSDTQYF
16 | TRBJ2-5 | - | TRBV10-3 | TRBD2 | TGTGCCATCAGTGCCGCTAGCGGGAGGGCGCAGGAGACCCAGTACTTC | CAISAASGRAQETQYF
12 | TRBJ2-2 | once | TRBV15 | - | TGTGCCACCAGCAGAGCAGGCGGGGAGCTGTTTTTT | CATSRAGGELFF
15 | TRBJ2-7 | once | TRBV19 | TRBD2 | TGTGCCAGTAGTGGGGTAGCGGGAAACAACTACGAGCAGTACTTC | CASSGVAGNNYEQYF
15 | TRBJ2-7 | - | TRBV18 | TRBD1 | TGTGCCAGCTCACCACGTCGACAGGGGGTCTACGAGCAGTACTTC | CASSPRRQGVYEQYF
16 | TRBJ2-3 | - | TRBV5-4 | TRBD2 | TGTGCCAGCAGCTTAGGACTAGCGGAGTTGCAGGATACGCAGTATTTT | CASSLGLAELQDTQYF
13 | TRBJ1-6 | - | TRBV19 | - | TGTGCCAGTAGTGACAGACGAGAGTCACCCCTCCACTTT | CASSDRRESPLHF
13 | TRBJ2-5 | - | TRBV9 | - | TGTGCCAGCAGCACAATACCGGGAGAGACCCAGTACTTC | CASSTIPGETQYF
13 | TRBJ1-6 | few | TRBV5-1 | - | TGCGCCAGCAGCTTCCAGGGCGACTCACCCCTCCACTTT | CASSFQGDSPLHF
14 | TRBJ1-4 | - | TRBV18 | - | TGTGCCAGCTCGCCTGGGGGGGATAATGAAAAACTGTTTTTT | CASSPGGDNEKLFF
17 | TRBJ2-2 | - | TRBV6-1 | TRBD2 | TGTGCCAGCAGGGAACTAGCGGGAGCCCTGAGCACCGGGGAGCTGTTTTTT | CASRELAGALSTGELFF
16 | TRBJ2-2 | - | TRBV11-3 | TRBD1 | TGTGCCAGCAGTCCACACGGGACAGCCAACACCGGGGAGCTGTTTTTT | CASSPHGTANTGELFF
14 | TRBJ1-5 | - | TRBV5-1 | - | TGCGCCAGCAGCCCTGGGGCAGGGAATCAGCCCCAGCATTTT | CASSPGAGNQPQHF
18 | TRBJ2-3 | once | TRBV5-4 | TRBD2 | TGTGCCAGCAGCCTTGGGGGGCCTAGCGGGATAGTGACAGATACGCAGTATTTT | CASSLGGPSGIVTDTQYF
12 | TRBJ2-5 | - | TRBV28 | - | TGTGCCAGCAGCCTTCAAAGGGGGACCCAGTACTTC | CASSLQRGTQYF
15 | TRBJ2-7 | - | TRBV14 | - | TGTGCCAGCAGCCAAGTCATTAGCACATCCTACGAGCAGTACTTC | CASSQVISTSYEQYF
22 | TRBJ2-3 | - | TRBV10-2 | TRBD2 | TGCGCCAGCAGTGAGTCAGGCGGCGAGACTAGCGGGACCCCGAAAGGCACAGATACGCAGTATTTT | CASSESGGETSGTPKGTDTQYF
16 | TRBJ2-3 | - | TRBV2 | - | TGTGCCAGCAGTGATCTTAAACTAGGCTTCTCAGATACGCAGTATTTT | CASSDLKLGFSDTQYF
13 | TRBJ2-7 | - | TRBV6-5 | TRBD1 | TGTGCCAGTCACAGGGGATTCGCCTACGAGCAGTACTTC | CASHRGFAYEQYF
15 | TRBJ2-1 | once | TRBV29-1 | - | TGCAGCGTTGCCGGGGTCTCAGCAGCCAACAATGAGCAGTTCTTC | CSVAGVSAANNEQFF
14 | TRBJ1-6 | - | TRBV27 | TRBD1 | TGTGCCAGCAGTTCGACAGGGGATAATTCACCCCTCCACTTT | CASSSTGDNSPLHF
13 | TRBJ2-7 | - | TRBV19 | TRBD1 | TGTGCCACCCAAGCACAGGGGGCGGGTCCGCAGTACTTC | CATQAQGAGPQYF
15 | TRBJ1-4 | once | TRBV19 | - | TGTGCCAGTAGTGAGAGTTTTGCAACTAATGAAAAACTGTTTTTT | CASSESFATNEKLFF
14 | TRBJ1-3 | - | TRBV6-5 | - | TGTGCCAGCAGCGCGGGTGTCTCTGGAAACACCATATATTTT | CASSAGVSGNTIYF
13 | TRBJ1-5 | few | TRBV5-1 | - | TGCGCCAGCAGCTTGGGGCCCGATCAGCCCCAGCATTTT | CASSLGPDQPQHF
16 | TRBJ2-1 | - | TRBV28 | TRBD1 | TGTGCCAGCAGCCGACTGACAGGGGGAAGGTACAATGAGCAGTTCTTC | CASSRLTGGRYNEQFF
13 | TRBJ1-1 | - | TRBV18 | TRBD1 | TGTGCCAGCTCACCACCGGACAGGGGGGTAGCTTTCTTT | CASSPPDRGVAFF
14 | TRBJ1-1 | few | TRBV5-1 | - | TGCGCCAGCAGCTTGGGACAGTCGAACACTGAAGCTTTCTTT | CASSLGQSNTEAFF
15 | TRBJ1-1 | - | TRBV5-1 | TRBD1 | TGCGCCAGCACCGAGGCCCAAACAGGGGGCACTGAAGCTTTCTTT | CASTEAQTGGTEAFF
17 | TRBJ2-1 | once | TRBV7-2 | TRBD2 | TGTGCCAGCAGCTTAAATTTCGGCGGGAGAGCCCACAATGAGCAGTTCTTC | CASSLNFGGRAHNEQFF
14 | TRBJ2-5 | - | TRBV25-1 | - | TGTGCCAGCAGCAAAGGACAACTCCAAGAGACCCAGTACTTC | CASSKGQLQETQYF
18 | TRBJ2-7 | - | TRBV28 | TRBD2 | TGTGCCAGCAGTTTATTTCGGGGGAAGCTTAGCGGGAGGTACGAGCAGTACTTC | CASSLFRGKLSGRYEQYF
12 | TRBJ2-1 | few | TRBV5-1 | - | TGCGCCAGCAGCTCCCAATACAATGAGCAGTTCTTC | CASSSQYNEQFF
14 | TRBJ2-3 | - | TRBV6-5 | TRBD2 | TGTGCCAGCAGACCCGGGACTAACACAGATACGCAGTATTTT | CASRPGTNTDTQYF
14 | TRBJ2-2 | once | TRBV10-2 | TRBD1 | TGCGCCAGCAACTACATGACAGGGCCCGGGGAGCTGTTTTTT | CASNYMTGPGELFF
17 | TRBJ2-6 | - | TRBV5-1 | - | TGCGCCAGCAGCTATCAGTCTCCTCATACTGGGGCCAACGTCCTGACTTTC | CASSYQSPHTGANVLTF
16 | TRBJ2-5 | - | TRBV5-4 | TRBD2 | TGTGCCAGCAGCGCGACCCAACTAGCGGGAGTTGAGACCCAGTACTTC | CASSATQLAGVETQYF
15 | TRBJ2-6 | - | TRBV6-5 | - | TGTGCCAGCAGTTACAAGAGCTCTGGGGCCAACGTCCTGACTTTC | CASSYKSSGANVLTF
15 | TRBJ2-7 | - | TRBV7-7 | TRBD2 | TGTGCTAGCAGCCCACGACTAGCGGGGGAGAACGAGCAGTACTTC | CASSPRLAGENEQYF
15 | TRBJ2-7 | - | TRBV28 | - | TGTGCCAGCAGTCCCCCAGGGGCGGGAGTCTACGAGCAGTACTTC | CASSPPGAGVYEQYF
15 | TRBJ1-2 | - | TRBV5-8 | - | TGTGCCAGCAGCCGGGAGGGGTCAGGCCTGGGGGTCTACACCTTC | CASSREGSGLGVYTF
14 | TRBJ1-6 | - | TRBV3-1/TRBV3-2 | TRBD1 | TGTGCCAGCAGCCTGACAGGGGCCAGATCACCCCTCCACTTT | CASSLTGARSPLHF
16 | TRBJ2-1 | - | TRBV11-1 | TRBD2 | TGTGCCAGCAGCCCCTTTCTGGCGGGAGCCTACAATGAGCAGTTCTTC | CASSPFLAGAYNEQFF
15 | TRBJ1-4 | once | TRBV5-1 | TRBD1 | TGCGCCAGCAGCCGGCACAGGGGTGTCAGTGAAAAACTGTTTTTT | CASSRHRGVSEKLFF